This TCR beta chain was observed in a study of metastatic and nonmetastatic thyroid tumors. At the level of the study: A comparison of repertoires was made across blood and tumor or nodule tissue from malignant and benign thyroid patients.

Using MiXCR, TCRdb re-called clones from the PCR reads. Of 25,000 to 40,000 clones listed, 15% to 20% are singletons. This CDR3 contains 15 residues. V was clipped by 3 bases and J by 3 bases, with 11 bases between them. The germline V gene has CDR1 ENHRY and CDR2 SYGVKD. There are many counts of this clone. Thyroid surgery was preceded by no treatment in any patient. The sample was blood. The clonotype comes from a female donor with papillary thyroid cancer or a benign thyroid nodule (not recorded which). Some clones in this sample may be carry-over from other donors' samples. The chain joins TRBV10-3 to TRBJ2-2, with unresolved D. The CDR3 reads CAISDPDGDTGELFF. The CDR3 coding sequence is TGTGCCATCAGTGATCCGGATGGAGACACCGGGGAGCTGTTTTTT.